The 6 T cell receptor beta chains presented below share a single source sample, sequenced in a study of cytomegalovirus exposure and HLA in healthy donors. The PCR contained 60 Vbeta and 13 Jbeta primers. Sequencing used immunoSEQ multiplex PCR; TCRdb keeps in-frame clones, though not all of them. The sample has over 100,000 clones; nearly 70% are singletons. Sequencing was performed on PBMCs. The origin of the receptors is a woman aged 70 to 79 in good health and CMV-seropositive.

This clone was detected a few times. The CDR3 sequence is CASSFVMGQGSEQYF. CDR3 coding DNA: TGTGCCAGCAGTTTTGTCATGGGACAGGGAAGCGAGCAGTACTTC. The chain recombines TRBV27 with TRBJ2-7; 9 nucleotides align to TRBD1. The V gene end was trimmed by 3 bases and the J gene end by 6 bases; junction bases not matched to a gene: 9. CDR1 MNHEY and CDR2 SMNVEV come from the germline V gene (reference sequence). The CDR3 covers 15 residues.

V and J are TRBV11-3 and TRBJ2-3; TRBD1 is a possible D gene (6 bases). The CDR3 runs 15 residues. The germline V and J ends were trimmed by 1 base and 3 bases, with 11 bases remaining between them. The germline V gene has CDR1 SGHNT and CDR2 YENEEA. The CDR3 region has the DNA TGTGCCAGCAGCTTAGTCGGCAGGGGAACAGATACGCAGTATTTT. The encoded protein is CASSLVGRGTDTQYF.

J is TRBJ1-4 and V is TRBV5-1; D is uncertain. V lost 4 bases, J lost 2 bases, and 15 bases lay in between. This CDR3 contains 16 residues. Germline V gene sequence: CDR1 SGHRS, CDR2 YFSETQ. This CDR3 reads CASSPSGPATNEKLFF. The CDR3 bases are TGCGCCAGCAGCCCTTCTGGGCCGGCGACTAATGAAAAACTGTTTTTT.

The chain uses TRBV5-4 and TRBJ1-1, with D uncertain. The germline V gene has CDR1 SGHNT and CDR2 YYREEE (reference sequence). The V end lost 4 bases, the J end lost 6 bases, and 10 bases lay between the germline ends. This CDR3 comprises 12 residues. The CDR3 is CASSLTPAEAFF. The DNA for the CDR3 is TGTGCCAGCAGCCTCACTCCGGCTGAAGCTTTCTTT.

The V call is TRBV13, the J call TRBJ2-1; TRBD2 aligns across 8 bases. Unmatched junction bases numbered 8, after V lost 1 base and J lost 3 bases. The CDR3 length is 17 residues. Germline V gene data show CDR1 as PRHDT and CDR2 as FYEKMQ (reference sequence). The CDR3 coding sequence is TGTGCCAGCAGCTTAGCCTTTACGGGGGGGCTCTACAATGAGCAGTTCTTC. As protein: CASSLAFTGGLYNEQFF.

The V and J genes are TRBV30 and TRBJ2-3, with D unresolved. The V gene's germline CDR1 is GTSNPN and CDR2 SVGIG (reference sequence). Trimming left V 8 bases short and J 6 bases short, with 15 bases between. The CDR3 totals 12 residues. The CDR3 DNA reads TGTGCCCGGAACTCCAGGATTGATACGCAGTATTTT. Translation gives CARNSRIDTQYF.